Listed here are 9 T cell receptor beta chains from one sample, sequenced in a study of shared clonotypes between healthy human individuals. Only in-frame clones appear in the TCRdb table, and some are missing; sequencing was by immunoSEQ multiplex PCR. Of about 470,000 clones in the sample, about four fifths were seen once. Source material: PBMCs. The source of these receptors is a woman in her forties in good health. Some clones in this sample may be carry-over from other donors' samples.

This chain joins TRBV9 and TRBJ2-2, with D hard to call. CDR3 length equals 13 residues. From germline, CDR1 is SGDLS and CDR2 YYNGEE. Trimming took 0 bases from V and 5 from J, leaving 5 bases between them. CDR3 sequence: CASSVGLTGELFF. The DNA for the CDR3 is TGTGCCAGCAGCGTAGGGCTTACCGGGGAGCTGTTTTTT. Based on the CDR3 plus reference TRBV9 and TRBJ2-2, the full variable domain is DSGVTQTPKHLITATGQRVTLRCSPRSGDLSVYWYQQSLDQGLQFLIQYYNGEERAKGNILERFSAQQFPDLHSELNLSSLELGDSALYFCASSVGLTGELFFGEGSRLTVL.

The V gene is TRBV11-2, the J gene TRBJ2-7, with 10 bases aligning to TRBD1. V trimming: 1 base; J trimming: 3 bases; junction bases outside the gene matches: 9. CDR3 length: 17 residues. The germline V gene has CDR1 SGHAT and CDR2 FQNNGV. CDR3 DNA: TGTGCCAGCAGCTTAGTCCTGCCGGGACAGGGGATCTACGAGCAGTACTTC. This gives the protein CASSLVLPGQGIYEQYF.

This clone showed up just a few times. The chain recombines TRBV27 with TRBJ2-1; 12 bases are a match to TRBD2. CDR1 is MNHEY and CDR2 is SMNVEV in the germline V gene (reference sequence). Germline trimming cut 6 bases from V and 8 bases from J; bases unmatched to any gene: 11. This CDR3 comprises 16 residues. CDR3 bases: TGTGCCAGCAGCTCCCCCTCCCGACTAGCGGGAGATGAGCAGTTCTTC. Translating it yields CASSSPSRLAGDEQFF.

The J gene is TRBJ2-7, the V gene TRBV18; 11 bases match TRBD2. The germline CDR1 and CDR2 sequences are KGHSH and LQKENI. The V and J ends lost 2 bases and 3 bases, in that order; junction bases with no gene match: 6. This CDR3 has 16 residues. CDR3 region: CASSPTGTSGRYEQYF. For the CDR3, the DNA is TGTGCCAGCTCACCAACCGGGACTAGCGGACGCTACGAGCAGTACTTC.

This clone was counted only a few times. The chain recombines TRBV11-3 with TRBJ2-1, with D unclear. V was trimmed by 1 base and J by 4 bases, leaving 11 bases between them. Germline assignment: CDR1 SGHNT and CDR2 YENEEA. CDR3 length: 15 residues. CDR3 in DNA: TGTGCCAGCAGCTTAGGAAGTTCGAATTACAATGAGCAGTTCTTC. This encodes CASSLGSSNYNEQFF.

The V call is TRBV29-1, the J call TRBJ2-5; 11 bases fit TRBD2. CDR3 size: 15 residues. V lost 7 bases and J lost 4; bases outside the gene matches: 11. Germline CDR1 and CDR2: SQVTM and ANQGSEA. The CDR3 spells CSAIPTSGTRETQYF. CDR3 bases: TGCAGCGCTATCCCGACTAGCGGGACTAGAGAGACCCAGTACTTC.

This sequence joins TRBV4-2 and TRBJ2-1; TRBD1 matches at 8 bases. Germline CDR1 reads LGHNA; CDR2 reads YNFKEQ. The ends lost 1 base at V and 6 bases at J; junction bases unmatched: 14. CDR3 length: 18 amino acids. CDR3 sequence (DNA): TGTGCCAGCAGCCAAGGGGACAGGAGAAAAGGGCGTCGCAATGAGCAGTTCTTC. Protein product: CASSQGDRRKGRRNEQFF.

CDR3 sequence (DNA): TGTGCCAGCAGCCTTCGCGGGACTTTACAAGAGACCCAGTACTTC. This sequence encodes CASSLRGTLQETQYF. V is TRBV7-9 and J is TRBJ2-5, with TRBD2 as a possible D gene (6 bases). Germline-derived CDR1 and CDR2 are SEHNR and FQNEAQ (reference sequence). V shed 5 bases and J shed 2 bases, with 15 bases lying between them. This CDR3 has 15 residues.

The chain joins TRBV7-8 to TRBJ1-1; D is unresolved. Germline V gives CDR1 SGHVS, CDR2 FQNEAQ. Between the trimmed V and J ends, which lost 2 bases and 2 bases, there was a span of 12 bases. CDR3 length: 15 amino acids. The CDR3 region has the DNA TGTGCCAGCAGCTTACTTTGGGCAGCTAACACTGAAGCTTTCTTT. Its translation is CASSLLWAANTEAFF.